This T cell receptor (beta chain) emerged from a study of shared clonotypes between healthy human individuals. Across the study: For every donor, three CD4 naive, three CD4 memory, two CD8 naive and one CD8 memory plates were used.

The V end was cut by 2 bases, the J end by 0 bases, with 11 bases between. CDR1 SGHRS and CDR2 YFSETQ come from the germline V gene. This CDR3 is built from 15 residues. Profiling relied on immunoSEQ multiplex PCR, and the TCRdb table lists in-frame clones only, not all of them. The sample carries about 2.2 million clones, 93% recorded once. Naive CD8 populations comprised CD45RO-negative cells positively selected for CCR7, excluding terminally differentiated effector memory CD45RA+ cells. The V call is TRBV5-1, the J call TRBJ2-5; tentatively, D is TRBD2 (5 bases). Sequencing was done on a sample of naive CD8+ T cells from PBMCs. The sequence came from a man aged 18 to 29 in good health. Some clones in this sample may be carry-over from other donors' samples. CDR3 coding DNA: TGCGCCAGCAGCTTTGGGCGGGTTCACCAAGAGACCCAGTACTTC. Translated: CASSFGRVHQETQYF. Drawing the rest from reference TRBV5-1 and TRBJ2-5, the complete variable domain is KAGVTQTPRYLIKTRGQQVTLSCSPISGHRSVSWYQQTPGQGLQFLFEYFSETQRNKGNFPGRFSGRQFSNSRSEMNVSTLELGDSALYLCASSFGRVHQETQYFGPGTRLLVL.